This is a list of T cell receptor beta chains from one sample in a study of blood T cell repertoires in COVID-19. TCRdb's table, derived via immunoSEQ multiplex PCR, lists solely in-frame clones and lacks some. The sample has fewer than 200,000 clones, roughly 86% seen once. Sequencing was done on a sample of peripheral blood. Source of these receptors: a man aged 35-49 years with active or convalescent COVID-19. CDR3s include the opening cysteine and the closing phenylalanine or tryptophan. Each record gives: clone size, J gene, D gene, V gene, CDR3 DNA, CDR3 protein. D genes are given only for firm matches. Clone size is given for some rows only: seen once, a few or many times, or a class if the clone is expanded.

clone size: NA
J gene: TRBJ1-5
D gene: TRBD1
V gene: TRBV7-3
CDR3 DNA: TGTGCCAGCAGCCTTACAGGGGCGCTGCCCCAGCATTTT
CDR3 protein: CASSLTGALPQHF

clone size: NA
J gene: TRBJ1-3
D gene: NA
V gene: TRBV19
CDR3 DNA: TGTGCCAGTAGTCTTCCCGGGATCTCTGGAAACACCATATATTTT
CDR3 protein: CASSLPGISGNTIYF

clone size: NA
J gene: TRBJ2-4
D gene: TRBD1
V gene: TRBV5-1
CDR3 DNA: TGCGCCAGCAGCTGGACAGGGAACATTCAGTACTTC
CDR3 protein: CASSWTGNIQYF

clone size: once
J gene: TRBJ2-7
D gene: NA
V gene: TRBV27
CDR3 DNA: TGTGCCAGCAGCATCAGACAGCGAGACTACGAGCAGTACTTC
CDR3 protein: CASSIRQRDYEQYF

clone size: NA
J gene: TRBJ1-1
D gene: NA
V gene: TRBV19
CDR3 DNA: TGTGCCAGTATCCACACCGCCAGGGGCCGAGGCACTGAAGCTTTCTTT
CDR3 protein: CASIHTARGRGTEAFF

clone size: NA
J gene: TRBJ1-1
D gene: NA
V gene: TRBV18
CDR3 DNA: TGTGCCAGCTCCCCTTGGACAGAGTTGAACACTGAAGCTTTCTTT
CDR3 protein: CASSPWTELNTEAFF

clone size: NA
J gene: TRBJ2-7
D gene: NA
V gene: TRBV12-3/TRBV12-4
CDR3 DNA: TGTGCCAGCAGTGGCGAGGCCCGGAAGCAGTACTTC
CDR3 protein: CASSGEARKQYF

clone size: NA
J gene: TRBJ1-5
D gene: NA
V gene: TRBV7-2
CDR3 DNA: TGTGCCAGCAGCTTAGCGGTTGGCAGGGGAGATCAGCCCCAGCATTTT
CDR3 protein: CASSLAVGRGDQPQHF

clone size: NA
J gene: TRBJ1-5
D gene: NA
V gene: TRBV7-2
CDR3 DNA: TGTGCCAGCAGCCCCCAGTTTTTCGGGACAAATCAGCCCCAGCATTTT
CDR3 protein: CASSPQFFGTNQPQHF

clone size: NA
J gene: TRBJ2-2
D gene: TRBD2
V gene: TRBV7-7
CDR3 DNA: TGTGCTAGCAGCTTAGGGAGAGGTGGGGAGCGGGGGAGCGCGAACACCGGGGAGCTGTTTTTT
CDR3 protein: CASSLGRGGERGSANTGELFF

clone size: NA
J gene: TRBJ1-2
D gene: NA
V gene: TRBV19
CDR3 DNA: TGTGCCAGTAGTTTCCCAGGAGGGCGAGGCTACACCTTC
CDR3 protein: CASSFPGGRGYTF

clone size: few
J gene: TRBJ2-7
D gene: TRBD2
V gene: TRBV29-1
CDR3 DNA: TGCAGCGGAGGGACTAGCGGATCCTACGAGCAGTACTTC
CDR3 protein: CSGGTSGSYEQYF

clone size: once
J gene: TRBJ2-7
D gene: NA
V gene: TRBV24-1
CDR3 DNA: TGTGCCACCAGTGTCGTCTTAGGGGGACGTAGCGAGCAGTACTTC
CDR3 protein: CATSVVLGGRSEQYF

clone size: NA
J gene: TRBJ2-3
D gene: NA
V gene: TRBV7-3
CDR3 DNA: TGTGCCAGCAGCCAGACCGGGACAACTAGCACAGATACGCAGTATTTT
CDR3 protein: CASSQTGTTSTDTQYF

clone size: NA
J gene: TRBJ1-3
D gene: NA
V gene: TRBV25-1
CDR3 DNA: TGTGCCAGCAGACACGTGGGGGGAAACGGAAACACCATATATTTT
CDR3 protein: CASRHVGGNGNTIYF

clone size: once
J gene: TRBJ2-4
D gene: TRBD2
V gene: TRBV6-5
CDR3 DNA: TGTGCCAGCAGCCCCGGGGACTACTATGGGAACATTCAGTACTTC
CDR3 protein: CASSPGDYYGNIQYF

clone size: NA
J gene: TRBJ2-5
D gene: TRBD2
V gene: TRBV18
CDR3 DNA: TGTGCCAGCTCACCGGGGACTAGCGGGGGTTTCACAGAGACCCAGTACTTC
CDR3 protein: CASSPGTSGGFTETQYF

clone size: NA
J gene: TRBJ1-5
D gene: TRBD1
V gene: TRBV27
CDR3 DNA: TGTGCCACCCGACAGGGGGGTTACAATCAGCCCCAGCATTTT
CDR3 protein: CATRQGGYNQPQHF

clone size: NA
J gene: TRBJ2-3
D gene: NA
V gene: TRBV9
CDR3 DNA: TGTGCCAGCAGCGTGTGGGGAGACGGCACAGATACGCAGTATTTT
CDR3 protein: CASSVWGDGTDTQYF

clone size: NA
J gene: TRBJ2-1
D gene: NA
V gene: TRBV10-3
CDR3 DNA: TGTGCCATCAGTGAGTACCGCCAGGGCAATGAGCAGTTCTTC
CDR3 protein: CAISEYRQGNEQFF

clone size: NA
J gene: TRBJ2-1
D gene: TRBD2
V gene: TRBV15
CDR3 DNA: TGTGCCACCAGCAGTACTAGCGGGGGGGCAAATGAGCAGTTCTTC
CDR3 protein: CATSSTSGGANEQFF

clone size: NA
J gene: TRBJ1-1
D gene: TRBD1
V gene: TRBV11-2
CDR3 DNA: TGTGCCAGCAGCTTAGGCGGACAGGGGTCGAGGTTTCTCACTGAAGCTTTCTTT
CDR3 protein: CASSLGGQGSRFLTEAFF

clone size: NA
J gene: TRBJ1-3
D gene: TRBD1
V gene: TRBV28
CDR3 DNA: TGTGCCAGCAGTTTTCAGCCAGGGGGCCTTGGAAACACCATATATTTT
CDR3 protein: CASSFQPGGLGNTIYF

clone size: NA
J gene: TRBJ1-1
D gene: NA
V gene: TRBV18
CDR3 DNA: TGTGCCGGCTCACACGAACTGCGGATGACCGAAGCTTTCTTT
CDR3 protein: CAGSHELRMTEAFF

clone size: few
J gene: TRBJ1-1
D gene: NA
V gene: TRBV5-1
CDR3 DNA: TGCGCCAGCAGCTTGGCCCCGGGGTTGGACACTGAAGCTTTCTTT
CDR3 protein: CASSLAPGLDTEAFF

clone size: NA
J gene: TRBJ1-1
D gene: NA
V gene: TRBV30
CDR3 DNA: TGTGCCTGGAGTGTATCGCGGGGCATGAACACTGAAGCTTTCTTT
CDR3 protein: CAWSVSRGMNTEAFF